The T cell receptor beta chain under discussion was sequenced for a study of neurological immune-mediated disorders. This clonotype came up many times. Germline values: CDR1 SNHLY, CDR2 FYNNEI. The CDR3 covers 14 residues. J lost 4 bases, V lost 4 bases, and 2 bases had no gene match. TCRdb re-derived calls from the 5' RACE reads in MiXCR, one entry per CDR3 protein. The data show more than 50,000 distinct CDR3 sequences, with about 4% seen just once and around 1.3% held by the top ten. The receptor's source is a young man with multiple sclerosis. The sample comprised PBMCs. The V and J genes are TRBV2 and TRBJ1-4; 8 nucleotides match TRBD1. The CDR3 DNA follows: TGTGCCAGCAGTGCGACAGGGGTTAATGAAAAACTGTTTTTT. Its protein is CASSATGVNEKLFF.